This T cell receptor beta chain was recorded in a study of cytomegalovirus exposure and HLA in healthy donors. Study-level findings and limits: In a later analysis, around 18,000 TCR beta sequences were associated with HLA alleles at 0.05 false discovery rate.

This clone was detected only once. Antigen: not known. CDR1 and CDR2 from the germline V gene are MNHEY and SVGAGI. The CDR3 has 16 residues. Trimming removed 6 bases from V and 5 bases from J; junction bases left unmatched: 9. PCR involved 60 Vbeta and 13 Jbeta primers. The method was immunoSEQ multiplex PCR; TCRdb's version includes in-frame clones alone and lacks a portion of them. Among fewer than 200,000 clones, roughly 80% were seen once, and the ten largest hold 0.5% to 0.8%. The TCR sequence derives from a boy between 10 and 17 years old in good health and CMV-seronegative. The gene calls are TRBV6-5 and TRBJ2-6; TRBD2 aligns across 8 bases. Source material: PBMCs. CDR3 nucleotides: TGTGCCAGCAGCTACGGGGGGGGCCTTAGGGCCAACGTCCTGACTTTC. Its protein is CASSYGGGLRANVLTF.